These 9 T cell receptor beta chains share one sample of origin, sequenced in a study of T cell responses to AZD1222 COVID-19 vaccine. Only in-frame clones appear in the TCRdb table, and some are missing; sequencing was by immunoSEQ multiplex PCR. The sample consists of roughly 55,000 clones, roughly 87% of them appearing once. The sequencing used peripheral blood, collected on day 0 of AZD1222 vaccination. Every receptor here comes from an adult in good health.

The rearrangement links TRBV19 to TRBJ2-7; the D gene is possibly TRBD2 (6 bases). Trimming took off 4 bases at V and 0 bases at J, with 16 bases between the two ends. CDR3 length equals 16 residues. The germline CDR1 and CDR2 sequences are LNHDA and SQIVND (reference sequence). The CDR3 DNA reads TGTGCCAGTAGTAGGGGGGAAATGAGCGGCTCCTACGAGCAGTACTTC. This encodes CASSRGEMSGSYEQYF. The full variable domain, in which reference TRBV19 and TRBJ2-7 provide the parts outside the CDR3, is DGGITQSPKYLFRKEGQNVTLSCEQNLNHDAMYWYRQDPGQGLRLIYYSQIVNDFQKGDIAEGYSVSREKKESFPLTVTSAQKNPTAFYLCASSRGEMSGSYEQYFGPGTRLTVT.

This chain joins TRBV10-3 and TRBJ2-3; TRBD1 or TRBD2 may be the D gene (6 bases each). V was shortened by 4 bases and J by 2 bases, with 16 bases between the two germline ends. The CDR3 spans 16 residues. The germline V gene encodes CDR1 ENHRY and CDR2 SYGVKD. CDR3 sequence (DNA): TGTGCCATCAGTGCCTCAACCGGGGGCAACACAGATACGCAGTATTTT. It encodes CAISASTGGNTDTQYF.

V is TRBV11-2 and J is TRBJ1-6; D is unclear. Trimming took off 5 bases at V and 9 bases at J, with 8 bases between the two ends. This CDR3 contains 12 residues. Germline CDR1 is SGHAT and CDR2 is FQNNGV. CDR3 DNA sequence: TGTGCCAGCAGCCAGATTTCTTCACCCCTCCACTTT. Protein sequence: CASSQISSPLHF.

This clone was found once. This rearrangement joins TRBV19 to TRBJ2-5; 8 bases agree with TRBD1. The germline gives CDR1 LNHDA, CDR2 SQIVND (reference sequence). Trimming cost V 5 bases and J 4 bases; bases outside gene matches: 9. The CDR3 loop spans 15 amino acids. CDR3 DNA sequence: TGTGCCAGTAGTCCCTCAGGACAGGGCGGAGAGACCCAGTACTTC. Encoded protein: CASSPSGQGGETQYF.

This chain links TRBV11-2 with TRBJ1-4; D possibly corresponds to TRBD1 (6 bases). Trimming pared 1 base from V and 8 bases from J, leaving 17 bases between. The length of the CDR3 is 16 residues. From germline, CDR1 is SGHAT and CDR2 FQNNGV. CDR3 DNA: TGTGCCAGCAGCTTAGCTGTGGGGGCCGAGCGAGAAAAACTGTTTTTT. It specifies CASSLAVGAEREKLFF. The whole variable domain, remainder taken from reference TRBV11-2 and TRBJ1-4, is EAGVAQSPRYKIIEKRQSVAFWCNPISGHATLYWYQQILGQGPKLLIQFQNNGVVDDSQLPKDRFSAERLKGVDSTLKIQPAKLEDSAVYLCASSLAVGAEREKLFFGSGTQLSVL.

The J gene is TRBJ2-3, the V gene TRBV28, with 12 bases aligning to TRBD2. CDR3 size: 18 residues. In germline, CDR1 is MDHEN, CDR2 SYDVKM. Unmatched junction bases numbered 13, after V lost 4 bases and J lost 5 bases. In DNA form, the CDR3 reads TGTGCCAGCAGTTCCCCCTCAAGACTAGCGGGGGCAATAGATACGCAGTATTTT. Translation gives CASSSPSRLAGAIDTQYF.

A few counts support this clone. The V call is TRBV18, the J call TRBJ1-1, with D perhaps matching TRBD1 (6 bases). CDR3 length: 11 amino acids. Germline loops: CDR1 KGHSH, CDR2 LQKENI. V dropped 6 bases and J dropped 11 bases, with 13 bases sitting between them. The CDR3 sequence is CASSVGQVAFF. CDR3 in DNA: TGTGCCAGCTCCGTGGGACAAGTGGCTTTCTTT.

The CDR3 sequence: CASSYGQGQAYEQYF. DNA of the CDR3: TGTGCCAGCAGCTACGGACAGGGGCAAGCCTACGAGCAGTACTTC. The rearrangement links TRBV11-2 to TRBJ2-7; 9 bases match TRBD1. The length of the CDR3 is 15 residues. Per germline, CDR1 SGHAT and CDR2 FQNNGV. V dropped 4 bases and J dropped 2; count of bases not matched to a gene: 6.

This chain links TRBV9 with TRBJ2-3; no clear D gene. Germline loops: CDR1 SGDLS, CDR2 YYNGEE. Trimming left V 0 bases short and J 3 bases short, with 11 bases between. This CDR3 has 15 residues. Written as DNA, the CDR3 is TGTGCCAGCAGCGTAGTGGGCTCGGTAACAGATACGCAGTATTTT. This codes for CASSVVGSVTDTQYF.